The T cell receptor (beta chain) under discussion was sequenced for a study of cytomegalovirus exposure and HLA in healthy donors. Findings and caveats of the study: Looking again later, the authors saw that most CMV-associated TCR beta chains seemed HLA-restricted. It has been reported that TCR beta sequences accurately predicted the HLA-A and HLA-B alleles of most subjects. After further analysis at a later stage, roughly 16,000 TCR beta sequences were associated with HLA alleles at 0.05 false discovery rate.

Germline loops: CDR1 LGHNA, CDR2 YSLEER. With V trimmed by 0 bases and J by 5 bases, 4 bases remained unmatched. This CDR3 region has 16 residues. Each donor's status was that of a healthy bone marrow donor. This clone showed up just once. What it binds is unknown. Primers: 60 Vbeta forward and 13 Jbeta reverse. Repertoires were generated with immunoSEQ multiplex PCR, while TCRdb's copy carries only in-frame clones and drops some. The sample has over 150,000 clones, more than 65% seen once. The TCR comes from a woman aged 40 to 50 in good health and CMV-seropositive. Sequencing was done on a sample of PBMCs. The J gene is TRBJ2-1, the V gene TRBV4-3; 10 bases agree with TRBD2. CDR3 nucleotide sequence: TGCGCCAGCAGCCAAGATCCCACTAGCGGGAACAATGAGCAGTTCTTC. This sequence encodes CASSQDPTSGNNEQFF.